Listed below are T cell receptor beta chains from one sample, sequenced in a study of cytomegalovirus exposure and HLA in healthy donors. Sequenced by immunoSEQ multiplex PCR; TCRdb stores in-frame clones only, minus some. The table records fewer than 75,000 clones, around 94% of them present only once. The sequenced sample consisted of PBMCs. These receptors were obtained from a young woman in good health and CMV-seropositive. CDR3s include the opening cysteine and the closing phenylalanine or tryptophan. The D gene is left open where the match is weak. Not all rows give a size; the values are once, few, many and, for expanded clones, a class.

d_call: NA
v_call: TRBV19
j_call: TRBJ2-1
clone_size: NA
cdr3_nt: TGTGCCAGTAATCCCACCCCGGGAGACGAGCAGTTCTTC
cdr3_aa: CASNPTPGDEQFF

d_call: TRBD1
v_call: TRBV7-9
j_call: TRBJ2-7
clone_size: NA
cdr3_nt: TGTGCCAGCAGCATAACCGGGACAGGGTATAGCGAGCAGTACTTC
cdr3_aa: CASSITGTGYSEQYF

d_call: NA
v_call: TRBV18
j_call: TRBJ1-1
clone_size: few
cdr3_nt: TGTGCCAGCTCACCAGGAGTAGACTACACTGAAGCTTTCTTT
cdr3_aa: CASSPGVDYTEAFF

d_call: TRBD2
v_call: TRBV27
j_call: TRBJ2-3
clone_size: NA
cdr3_nt: TGTGCCAGCAGTTTATATGGGGGAGGGACAGATACGCAGTATTTT
cdr3_aa: CASSLYGGGTDTQYF

d_call: NA
v_call: TRBV7-9
j_call: TRBJ1-1
clone_size: NA
cdr3_nt: TGTGCCAGCAGCCTAGCCGGCGGCATGAACACTGAAGCTTTCTTT
cdr3_aa: CASSLAGGMNTEAFF

d_call: NA
v_call: TRBV5-5
j_call: TRBJ1-2
clone_size: NA
cdr3_nt: TGTGCCAGCAGCTTGGCCATGGGGGCCACTGGCTACACCTTC
cdr3_aa: CASSLAMGATGYTF

d_call: NA
v_call: TRBV6-5
j_call: TRBJ2-1
clone_size: NA
cdr3_nt: TGTGCCAGCAGTTATTATAGCGACACACCCAATGAGCAGTTCTTC
cdr3_aa: CASSYYSDTPNEQFF

d_call: NA
v_call: TRBV6-5
j_call: TRBJ1-4
clone_size: NA
cdr3_nt: TGTGCCCCCACAAGGAGCGAAAAACTGTTTTTT
cdr3_aa: CAPTRSEKLFF

d_call: TRBD1
v_call: TRBV11-3
j_call: TRBJ1-1
clone_size: NA
cdr3_nt: TGTGCCAGCAGCTTCCTGACAGGGAGGAACACTGAAGCTTTCTTT
cdr3_aa: CASSFLTGRNTEAFF

d_call: NA
v_call: TRBV7-6
j_call: TRBJ1-6
clone_size: NA
cdr3_nt: TGTGCCAGCAGCTCGATCCCTGACAGTAATTCACCCCTCCACTTT
cdr3_aa: CASSSIPDSNSPLHF

d_call: NA
v_call: TRBV5-1
j_call: TRBJ2-1
clone_size: few
cdr3_nt: TGCGCCAGCAGCTTGGGCGGGGGCAACGGGGGCAATGAGCAGTTCTTC
cdr3_aa: CASSLGGGNGGNEQFF

d_call: TRBD2
v_call: TRBV7-8
j_call: TRBJ2-1
clone_size: once
cdr3_nt: TGTGCCAGCAGCTCAACGGGGGGATACAATGAGCAGTTCTTC
cdr3_aa: CASSSTGGYNEQFF

d_call: TRBD1
v_call: TRBV2
j_call: TRBJ2-2
clone_size: NA
cdr3_nt: TGTGCCAGCAGTGAGGCAGGGGGCTTATCCGGGGAGCTGTTTTTT
cdr3_aa: CASSEAGGLSGELFF

d_call: NA
v_call: TRBV6-1
j_call: TRBJ1-4
clone_size: NA
cdr3_nt: TGTGCCAGCAGTGAACGAGGGACACCAACTAATGAAAAACTGTTTTTT
cdr3_aa: CASSERGTPTNEKLFF

d_call: NA
v_call: TRBV19
j_call: TRBJ1-5
clone_size: NA
cdr3_nt: TGTGCCAGTAGTAACCGGGACACAAATCAGCCCCAGCATTTT
cdr3_aa: CASSNRDTNQPQHF

d_call: TRBD2
v_call: TRBV7-9
j_call: TRBJ2-1
clone_size: NA
cdr3_nt: TGTGCCAGCAGCTTAACCGTAGGACTAGCGGGAGACGAGCAGTTCTTC
cdr3_aa: CASSLTVGLAGDEQFF

d_call: NA
v_call: TRBV4-3
j_call: TRBJ1-4
clone_size: NA
cdr3_nt: TGCGCCAGCAGCCAAGGGGCTGCAACTAATGAAAAACTGTTTTTT
cdr3_aa: CASSQGAATNEKLFF

d_call: NA
v_call: TRBV14
j_call: TRBJ2-7
clone_size: NA
cdr3_nt: TGTGCCAGCAGCCTTGGACAGCTCAACTACGAGCAGTACTTC
cdr3_aa: CASSLGQLNYEQYF

d_call: NA
v_call: TRBV9
j_call: TRBJ1-3
clone_size: NA
cdr3_nt: TGTGCCAGCAGCGTAGGCGGACAAATCTCTGGAAACACCATATATTTT
cdr3_aa: CASSVGGQISGNTIYF

d_call: TRBD2
v_call: TRBV5-1
j_call: TRBJ2-3
clone_size: NA
cdr3_nt: TGCGCCAGCAGCTTGGCCGGGGGGGGCACAGATACGCAGTATTTT
cdr3_aa: CASSLAGGGTDTQYF

d_call: TRBD1
v_call: TRBV27
j_call: TRBJ2-7
clone_size: NA
cdr3_nt: TGTGCCAGCAGTTTCTCGACAGGGGAGTTCGTCTACGAGCAGTACTTC
cdr3_aa: CASSFSTGEFVYEQYF

d_call: NA
v_call: TRBV27
j_call: TRBJ1-1
clone_size: NA
cdr3_nt: TGTGCCAGCAGTTTAATCCCCCAGGGAGGGAACACTGAAGCTTTCTTT
cdr3_aa: CASSLIPQGGNTEAFF

d_call: NA
v_call: TRBV18
j_call: TRBJ1-1
clone_size: NA
cdr3_nt: TGTGCCAGCTCACCAGACAGAACTTCTGAAGCTTTCTTT
cdr3_aa: CASSPDRTSEAFF

d_call: TRBD2
v_call: TRBV7-7
j_call: TRBJ2-1
clone_size: NA
cdr3_nt: TGTGCTAGCAGCAGGAGACTAGCGGGAGACAATGAGCAGTTCTTC
cdr3_aa: CASSRRLAGDNEQFF

d_call: TRBD1
v_call: TRBV5-1
j_call: TRBJ2-1
clone_size: NA
cdr3_nt: TGCGCCAGCAGCCAGGGGACAGGGGGTCGGTACAATGAGCAGTTCTTC
cdr3_aa: CASSQGTGGRYNEQFF

d_call: TRBD1
v_call: TRBV4-3
j_call: TRBJ2-1
clone_size: NA
cdr3_nt: TGCGCCAGCAGCCAAGGCAGGGGGCTAGGCTCCTACAATGAGCAGTTCTTC
cdr3_aa: CASSQGRGLGSYNEQFF

d_call: TRBD1
v_call: TRBV6-6
j_call: TRBJ2-1
clone_size: once
cdr3_nt: TGTGCCAGCAGTTACTCGAGGGGGACAGGGGGCACTGTGAAGTTCTTC
cdr3_aa: CASSYSRGTGGTVKFF